This TCR beta chain was retrieved from a study of shared clonotypes between healthy human individuals (TCRdb year 2020). Describing the broader study: The cohort included a few men and two women between 18 and 49 years of age. For each donor, CD4 naive and CD4 memory were each given three plates, CD8 naive was given two plates, and CD8 memory was given one plate. Blood TCR repertoires of roughly 5 healthy adults were deeply sequenced to estimate repertoire size and the extent of clonotype sharing between individuals. Per donor, leukapheresis produced somewhere between about 0.8 and 9.5 billion PBMCs. To increase sequencing depth and limit assay-specific biases, TCR repertoire library preparation and sequencing were carried out by different laboratories using diverse techniques.

On this clone itself: Its binding antigen is unknown. No per-base quality is available; no much larger clone lies one base away.

Using the deep immunoSEQ assay, TCR CDR3 regions were amplified from genomic DNA by multiplex PCR. Genomic DNA extracted from each cell subset was distributed evenly over all wells of several immunoSEQ 96-well plates, and each plate served as one replicate. For sorted subsets, approximately 0.2 ug of genomic DNA, equivalent to roughly 30,000 T cell genomes, went into each replicate PCR. Purified libraries were quantified with a Qubit 3.0 fluorometer, sized on a Bioanalyzer 2100, and re-quantified with the KAPA Library Quantification kit. A separate single-read 150-cycle Illumina NextSeq 550 flow cell was used to sequence each immunoSEQ 96-well plate. In the source study's methods: Because only junctional sequences without quality scores were contained in the immunoSEQ output, filtering matching that applied to full-length reads could not be performed. Sequences were annotated with PyIR, a Python wrapper for IgBLAST v1.9, using IMGT germline references to assign V/J genes and CDR3. Any read was removed if the V/J assignment was weak (E-value above 1e-6), the CDR3 was missing, or the read contained stop codons, out-of-frame junctions, or ambiguous translated residues. A V3J clonotype was defined by an identical inferred V gene, J gene, and CDR3 amino acid sequence. Percentage overlap between repertoires was calculated by dividing the number of shared unique clonotypes by the size of the smaller repertoire. RTK rarefaction, the Chao1 estimator, and Recon v2.1 estimates of unobserved clonotypes were used to assess repertoire richness. Generation probabilities were computed with OLGA for all TCRbeta clonotypes obtained by the gDNA method from a handful of donors. TCRdb stores this immuneACCESS table with in-frame sequences only. Part of the clones is absent; in the studies checked, under half of the shortfall reflects unresolved V genes, and no reason is known for the rest. V and J calls and clone size come straight from that table; D and trimming were deduced from the DNA. In all, the sample holds 1.5 million to 2.5 million clones, and just under 95% of those were seen once. The ten top clones hold more than 0.95% of the sample.

Study-wide findings and limitations: Naive subsets generally had larger estimated clonotype richness than memory subsets. Even with the large sequencing depth, rarefaction of the sorted-subset datasets indicated that sequencing was incomplete. Pairwise subsampling indicated that sequencing depth was expected to affect the degree of clonotype sharing among donors. Sharing across a handful of donors was observed for around 5% of naive CD4, 3% to 4% of naive CD8, about 2.5% of memory CD4, and around 0.4% of memory CD8 clonotypes. Sampling was limited to blood, and TCR repertoires in tissue likely differ from TCR repertoires in blood. Compared with non-shared clonotypes, clonotypes shared by all four sorted-subset donors had higher generation probabilities. Because the study included a small number of donors, the genetic and exposure-history diversity represented was limited.

CD8 naive samples were obtained by positive selection for CCR7 among CD45RO-negative cells, yielding a CD45RA+CCR7+ population from which TemRA cells were excluded. The donors were healthy, HIV-negative adults who had no recently reported acute infections or vaccinations. Every donor was a Caucasian adult residing in Nashville, Tennessee, USA. Blood was collected by leukapheresis, and PBMCs were isolated by Ficoll-Histopaque density gradient centrifugation and then cryopreserved in liquid nitrogen vapor phase. Analytical flow cytometry was used to check the purity and quantity of each magnetically sorted T cell population. From each sorted fraction, genomic DNA was isolated and quantified by UV absorbance on a Nanodrop 2000c. CDR1 and CDR2, looked up from the germline V gene, are SQVTM and ANQGSEA. The CDR3 goes from the cysteine to the phenylalanine over 13 residues. This entry keeps only the CDR3 DNA: 39 bases, framed from base 1. Trimming removed 4 bases from V and 4 bases from J, leaving 10 bases between the germline ends.

The clonotype originates from a man younger than 35 in good health. This chain is built from TRBV29-1 and TRBJ2-2; the best D guess is TRBD1, with 6 bases matching. What was sequenced was naive CD8+ T cells sorted from blood. The cell subset or site label of this sample denotes: CD45RA+CCR7+. The CDR3 reads as follows: CSVAQGPTGELFF. In nucleotides, the sequence is TGCAGCGTTGCACAGGGTCCCACCGGGGAGCTGTTTTTT.